The source of this T cell receptor (beta chain) is a study of cytomegalovirus exposure and HLA in healthy donors. 60 Vbeta and 13 Jbeta primers were used in PCR. Data came from immunoSEQ multiplex PCR; TCRdb stores just in-frame clones and leaves some out. Of a few hundred thousand clones listed, around 83% are singletons. This receptor was obtained from a girl aged 10 to 17 in good health and CMV-seronegative. Specimen: PBMCs.

The CDR3 loop reads CASSLSGGDYNEQFF. CDR3 nucleotides: TGTGCCAGCAGCTTGAGCGGGGGAGACTACAATGAGCAGTTCTTC. The rearrangement links TRBV5-5 to TRBJ2-1; TRBD2 aligns across 8 bases. This CDR3 has 15 amino acids. V gave up 1 base and J gave up 3 bases; unmatched junction bases: 3. CDR1 is SGHKS and CDR2 is YYEKEE in the germline V gene (reference sequence).